The 16 T cell receptor beta chains listed next were all sequenced from one sample in a study of graft-versus-host responses after intestinal transplantation. These receptors have no known antigen. The assay was immunoSEQ multiplex PCR, and TCRdb's table has in-frame clones only and misses some. The table records 80,000 to 100,000 clones, 92% of them present only once. Sample: unstimulated CD4+ T cells sorted from spleen or lymph node cells, taken before intestinal transplant. The receptors here all came from a human donor who received an intestinal transplant.

The rearrangement uses TRBV5-1 and TRBJ1-1; 8 bases match TRBD1. The trim removed 4 bases at V and 2 bases at J, leaving 7 bases unmatched. The CDR3 contains 15 residues. Per the germline V gene, CDR1 is SGHRS and CDR2 is YFSETQ. The CDR3 spells CASSLNGQGNTEAFF. DNA of the CDR3: TGCGCCAGCAGCCTTAATGGACAGGGCAACACTGAAGCTTTCTTT.

The rearrangement joins TRBV4-3 to TRBJ1-5, with D possibly being TRBD1 (5 bases). The CDR3 is 15 residues long. V was shortened by 4 bases and J by 2 bases, with 12 bases between the two germline ends. Per the germline V gene, CDR1 is LGHNA and CDR2 is YSLEER. This chain's CDR3 is CASSRDGGGNQPQHF. The DNA for the CDR3 is TGCGCCAGCAGCCGAGATGGGGGGGGCAATCAGCCCCAGCATTTT.

The chain recombines TRBV6-1 with TRBJ1-5; D ambiguous. This CDR3 region has 16 residues. Germline V gives CDR1 MNHNS, CDR2 SASEGT. The V end lost 4 bases, the J end lost 1 base, and 14 bases lay between the germline ends. CDR3 sequence reads: CASSVSRGKSNQPQHF. For the CDR3, the DNA is TGTGCCAGCAGTGTAAGTCGGGGAAAGAGCAATCAGCCCCAGCATTTT.

V and J are TRBV12-5 and TRBJ2-3; 7 bases map to TRBD2. CDR1 LGHNT and CDR2 FRNRAP come from the germline V gene. The CDR3 has 15 residues. Unmatched junction bases numbered 7, after V lost 5 bases and J lost 2 bases. CDR3 bases: TGTGCTAGTGGTCCAGGGCTAGCGGACACAGATACGCAGTATTTT. It is translated as CASGPGLADTDTQYF.

This clone showed up just once. The V gene is TRBV5-1, the J gene TRBJ2-1, with 14 bases lining up with TRBD2. Germline V gene sequence: CDR1 SGHRS, CDR2 YFSETQ. The CDR3 extends over 16 amino acids. V trimming: 1 base; J trimming: 6 bases; junction bases outside the gene matches: 3. CDR3 sequence: CASSLSGLAGANEQFF. The CDR3 bases are TGCGCCAGCAGCTTGTCGGGACTAGCGGGAGCCAATGAGCAGTTCTTC.

The chain employs TRBV30 and TRBJ2-7; D is ambiguous. The CDR3 is 12 amino acids. V was clipped by 4 bases and J by 2 bases, with 9 bases between them. Germline V CDR1 and CDR2: GTSNPN, SVGIG (reference sequence). CDR3 DNA sequence: TGTGCCTGGACGGTTCGCGCCTACGAGCAGTACTTC. As protein: CAWTVRAYEQYF. The variable domain in full, with the rest retrieved from reference TRBV30 and TRBJ2-7, is SQTIHQWPATLVQPVGSPLSLECTVEGTSNPNLYWYRQAAGRGLQLLFYSVGIGQISSEVPQNLSASRPQDRQFILSSKKLLLSDSGFYLCAWTVRAYEQYFGPGTRLTVT.

This chain links TRBV5-4 with TRBJ1-1, with unresolved D. The V gene lost 0 bases and the J gene lost 1 base, with 10 bases spanning the gap. The germline gives CDR1 SGHNT, CDR2 YYREEE (reference sequence). CDR3 length: 15 amino acids. In DNA, the CDR3 is TGTGCCAGCAGCTTGGCGGTGAGGAGGAACACTGAAGCTTTCTTT. It encodes CASSLAVRRNTEAFF.

This chain uses TRBV5-1 with TRBJ2-1; the match to TRBD2 covers 10 bases. The V and J ends lost 4 bases and 4 bases, in that order; junction bases with no gene match: 8. CDR3 length: 16 amino acids. The germline gives CDR1 SGHRS, CDR2 YFSETQ. Written as DNA, the CDR3 is TGCGCCAGCAGCATTTGGACTAGCGGTCATTACAATGAGCAGTTCTTC. The encoded protein is CASSIWTSGHYNEQFF.

This rearrangement joins TRBV6-5 to TRBJ2-2, with TRBD1 matching 8 bases. This CDR3 is built from 15 residues. V lost 7 bases and J lost 3; bases outside the gene matches: 7. Germline V gene sequence: CDR1 MNHEY, CDR2 SVGAGI. In nucleotides, the CDR3 is TGTGCCAGCAACAGGGGGACTTCCTACACCGGGGAGCTGTTTTTT. As protein: CASNRGTSYTGELFF.

The chain has TRBV7-2 and TRBJ1-2; no reliable D call. V lost 2 bases and J lost 0, with 16 bases in between. Germline V gene sequence: CDR1 SGHTA, CDR2 FQGNSA. The CDR3 extends over 17 amino acids. In DNA, the CDR3 is TGTGCCAGCAGCTTAATCGGCAAGTTACTAGCTAACTATGGCTACACCTTC. Amino acid sequence: CASSLIGKLLANYGYTF. Combining the CDR3 with reference TRBV7-2 and TRBJ1-2 gives the whole variable domain GAGVSQSPSNKVTEKGKDVELRCDPISGHTALYWYRQSLGQGLEFLIYFQGNSAPDKSGLPSDRFSAERTGGSVSTLTIQRTQQEDSAVYLCASSLIGKLLANYGYTFGSGTRLTVV.

This chain uses TRBV15 with TRBJ2-1; 11 nucleotides agree with TRBD2. V gave up 0 bases and J gave up 8 bases; unmatched junction bases: 6. The CDR3 contains 16 residues. Per the germline V gene, CDR1 is LNHNV and CDR2 is YYDKDF (reference sequence). CDR3 sequence reads: CATSRDLAGGGDEQFF. In nucleotides, the CDR3 is TGTGCCACCAGCAGAGATCTAGCGGGAGGTGGAGATGAGCAGTTCTTC. The full variable domain, its missing parts supplied by reference TRBV15 and TRBJ2-1, is DAMVIQNPRYQVTQFGKPVTLSCSQTLNHNVMYWYQQKSSQAPKLLFHYYDKDFNNEADTPDNFQSRRPNTSFCFLDIRSPGLGDTAMYLCATSRDLAGGGDEQFFGPGTRLTVL.

This clone was observed a single time. The V call is TRBV18, the J call TRBJ2-1; 10 bases align to TRBD2. The V gene end was trimmed by 0 bases and the J gene end by 8 bases; junction bases not matched to a gene: 10. The germline V gene has CDR1 KGHSH and CDR2 LQKENI. The CDR3 loop spans 17 amino acids. Here the CDR3 DNA reads TGTGCCAGCTCACCACCTATTATGAGCGGGGGGGCCGATGAGCAGTTCTTC. It is translated as CASSPPIMSGGADEQFF.

The V and J genes are TRBV5-1 and TRBJ1-2; D is perhaps TRBD1 (6 bases). Trimming left V 2 bases short and J 10 bases short, with 15 bases between. The germline gives CDR1 SGHRS, CDR2 YFSETQ. There are 13 residues in the CDR3. CDR3 in amino acids: CASSLLDSQDYTF. The CDR3, as DNA: TGCGCCAGCAGCTTACTGGACAGCCAAGACTACACCTTC.

V gene TRBV5-1 combines with J gene TRBJ1-3; D remains unclear. CDR3 size: 14 residues. V was pared by 4 bases and J by 0 bases, with 8 bases between. Germline lookup yields CDR1 SGHRS and CDR2 YFSETQ. The CDR3 nucleotides are TGCGCCAGCAGCCGAGAGTCCTCTGGAAACACCATATATTTT. Translated: CASSRESSGNTIYF.

This clone was seen a few times. The chain employs TRBV19 and TRBJ2-1; D is unresolved. The CDR3 length is 11 residues. The germline V gene has CDR1 LNHDA and CDR2 SQIVND (reference sequence). V lost 6 bases and J 3 bases, leaving 3 bases between the germline ends. CDR3 residues: CASRLYNEQFF. The CDR3 coding sequence is TGTGCCAGTAGACTCTACAATGAGCAGTTCTTC.

Only one count was recorded for this clone. This chain links TRBV6-5 with TRBJ1-1; TRBD1 might be the D (5 bases). Germline lookup yields CDR1 MNHEY and CDR2 SVGAGI. This CDR3 is built from 11 residues. V lost 5 bases and J 9 bases, leaving 10 bases between the germline ends. The CDR3 DNA is TGTGCCAGCAGTCGACAGTCCCAAGCTTTCTTT. It is translated as CASSRQSQAFF.